Below, 6 T cell receptor beta chains from the same sample are listed, as sequenced in a study of blood T cell repertoires in COVID-19. Generated by immunoSEQ multiplex PCR, the TCRdb table keeps only in-frame clones and is missing some. The sample contains 200,000 to 250,000 clones, approximately 82% of which appear only once. The specimen sequenced was peripheral blood. The source of these receptors is a woman aged 18 to 35 with acute or convalescent COVID-19.

This clone was detected only once. The V call is TRBV15, the J call TRBJ1-1; D is uncertain. The CDR3 is 15 amino acids. The V end lost 6 bases, the J end lost 3 bases, and 17 bases lay between the germline ends. CDR1 and CDR2 (germline): LNHNV, YYDKDF (reference sequence). The CDR3 region is CATSQDGAEDTEAFF. As DNA, the CDR3 is TGTGCCACCAGTCAGGACGGAGCGGAGGACACTGAAGCTTTCTTT.

The rearrangement links TRBV6-5 to TRBJ1-5; no clear D gene. The length of the CDR3 is 15 residues. Trimming pared 5 bases from V and 0 bases from J, leaving 11 bases between. CDR1 is MNHEY, CDR2 SVGAGI, per germline. The CDR3 DNA reads as TGTGCCAGCAGTCCGGGTCCCCTTAGCAATCAGCCCCAGCATTTT. It codes for CASSPGPLSNQPQHF.

The chain combines TRBV2 with TRBJ2-5; TRBD1 aligns across 7 bases. The CDR3 is made up of 13 amino acids. Germline V CDR1 and CDR2: SNHLY, FYNNEI. The V and J ends lost 4 bases and 4 bases, in that order; junction bases with no gene match: 3. CDR3 sequence: CASSGQGGETQYF. The DNA for the CDR3 is TGTGCCAGCAGTGGACAGGGCGGAGAGACCCAGTACTTC.

The V call is TRBV5-1, the J call TRBJ2-7, with a tentative D call TRBD1 (6 bases). The V and J ends lost 1 base and 1 base respectively, with 21 bases between them. In germline, CDR1 is SGHRS, CDR2 YFSETQ. This CDR3 has 18 residues. CDR3: CASSLTFDRIGFSYEQYF. The CDR3 nucleotides are TGCGCCAGCAGCTTGACTTTTGACAGGATCGGGTTTTCCTACGAGCAGTACTTC.

The rearrangement uses TRBV6-5 and TRBJ1-1; D unresolved. This CDR3 is built from 16 residues. V lost 0 bases and J 3 bases, leaving 14 bases between the germline ends. Per the germline V gene, CDR1 is MNHEY and CDR2 is SVGAGI. In DNA form, the CDR3 reads TGTGCCAGCAGTTACTCAGGCCGGGAGGGTTACACTGAAGCTTTCTTT. It translates to CASSYSGREGYTEAFF.

V usage is TRBV2 and J usage is TRBJ1-5, with D tentatively TRBD1 (6 bases). Per germline, CDR1 SNHLY and CDR2 FYNNEI. The length of the CDR3 is 14 residues. The V end lost 7 bases, the J end lost 2 bases, and 12 bases lay between the germline ends. This CDR3 reads CASKGVGGNQPQHF. Here the CDR3 DNA reads TGTGCCAGCAAGGGGGTTGGGGGCAATCAGCCCCAGCATTTT.